This T cell receptor (beta chain) was identified in a study of CD8 T cells in ankylosing spondylitis. Study-level results: Matched ankylosing spondylitis synovial fluid reportedly showed significant enrichment of disease-linked clones. The study identified a TCR beta motif of under ten highly homologous variants that appeared characteristic of ankylosing spondylitis blood.

This clonotype was observed many times. Antigen specificity is unknown. The authors made TCR beta libraries by quantitative 5'-RACE with molecular barcodes. TCRdb ran MiXCR on the 5' RACE reads and lists one entry per CDR3 protein. The sample lists around 180,000 distinct CDR3 sequences, 10% to 15% occurring once. The sequence was collected from a female donor with ankylosing spondylitis or in good health (not recorded which). Sample: blood, either unsorted or a sorted T cell fraction (not recorded which).

CDR3 sequence: CASSLLTGNTEAFF. The CDR3 nucleotides read TGCGCCAGCAGCCTTTTAACGGGGAACACTGAAGCTTTCTTT. This chain joins TRBV5-1 and TRBJ1-1; D is undetermined. V was pared by 4 bases and J by 1 base, with 11 bases between. Germline V gene data show CDR1 as SGHRS and CDR2 as YFSETQ. The CDR3 totals 14 residues.